This TCR beta chain was identified during a study of technical replicates of blood from a handful of donors. Here immunoSEQ multiplex PCR was the method, and the copy in TCRdb shows in-frame clones only, minus some. This sample has 90,000 or so clones, with 85% to 95% found just once. CDR3 length: 16 residues. CDR1 and CDR2 (germline): LNHDA, SQIVND (reference sequence). Trimming stripped 3 bases from V and 0 bases from J, with 11 bases between. The sequencing sample was made of T cells isolated from PBMCs. The receptor was derived from a human donor in good health. V gene TRBV19 combines with J gene TRBJ1-4; D might be TRBD1 (6 bases). For the CDR3, the DNA is TGTGCCAGTAGTATTATGCGGACAGCAACTAATGAAAAACTGTTTTTT. Amino acid sequence: CASSIMRTATNEKLFF.